These T cell receptor beta chains were read from a single sample in a study of T cells in Graves' hyperthyroidism and ophthalmopathy. One entry per CDR3 protein, called by TCRdb with MiXCR from the multiplex PCR reads. This table holds approximately 570,000 distinct CDR3 sequences, less than 20% found once. The sequenced sample was blood. The receptors originated from a man aged 35-49 years with Graves' ophthalmopathy. CDR3s include the opening cysteine and the closing phenylalanine or tryptophan. A D gene is named only where the DNA matches it firmly. The size field is filled for only some rows; it gives once, few, many or a size class.

D gene	clone size	V gene	J gene	CDR3 DNA	CDR3 protein
TRBD1	NA	TRBV4-2	TRBJ2-3	TGTGCCAGCAGCCCAGAGCCAGGGGGATCAGATACGCAGTATTTT	CASSPEPGGSDTQYF
NA	many	TRBV20-1	TRBJ1-5	TGCAGTGCTAGAGCGGCAGGGGTCCCGAGATATAGCAATCAGCCCCAGCATTTT	CSARAAGVPRYSNQPQHF
NA	few	TRBV29-1	TRBJ1-2	TGCAGCGTGGTGAAAGAAGTACAGGGAAACTATGGCTACACCTTC	CSVVKEVQGNYGYTF
NA	many	TRBV5-1	TRBJ2-3	TGCGCCAGCAGCCAGCGGAGTAGCACAGATACGCAGTATTTT	CASSQRSSTDTQYF
NA	few	TRBV19	TRBJ2-3	TGTGCCAGTAGTATTGCGGGGTCGGGTCCAGATACGCAGTATTTT	CASSIAGSGPDTQYF
NA	NA	TRBV20-1	TRBJ1-4	TGCAGTGCTAGAGGGACGGGGAATGAAAAACTGTTTTTT	CSARGTGNEKLFF
TRBD1	few	TRBV2	TRBJ1-6	TGTGCCAGCAGAGACAGGGGAAATTCACCCCTCCACTTT	CASRDRGNSPLHF
NA	once	TRBV24-1	TRBJ2-1	TGTGCCACCAGTGAGAACAGATCTCGCAATGAGCAGTTCTTC	CATSENRSRNEQFF
NA	NA	TRBV20-1	TRBJ2-1	TGCAGTGCTGACCTCAGCCGGGCGGGTGGGAACAATGAGCAGTTCTTC	CSADLSRAGGNNEQFF
NA	many	TRBV11-2	TRBJ2-2	TGTGCCAGCAGCTTAGTAGCAGGGGACACCGGGGAGCTGTTTTTT	CASSLVAGDTGELFF
NA	few	TRBV18	TRBJ1-4	TGTGCCAGCTCACCACCGGATAATGAAAAACTGTTTTTT	CASSPPDNEKLFF